These 27 T cell receptor beta chains share one sample of origin, sequenced in a study of human T cells and chemical hapten exposure (dated by TCRdb to the early 2020s). Receptor libraries were prepared by RACE. Sequenced on a NextSeq 500. Starting from the raw public reads, TCRdb applied fastp trimming at Q25, assembled clones with MiXCR and retained in-frame beta chains. Here each entry gathers all rows of one CDR3 protein and keeps the most common genes and DNA. The sample table holds over 50,000 distinct CDR3 sequences, of which about 11% were seen once. The top ten hold approximately 1.8% of the sample. The time point label of this sample denotes: patch test 1, 2 weeks after DPC sensitization. What this sample's treatment or condition label stands for: therapeutic diphenylcyclopropenone sensitization with weekly scalp DPC. Total RNA was isolated from unfractionated whole blood collected in Tempus Blood RNA tubes.

Sequences were derived from whole blood, sampled in connection with sensitization to the hapten diphenylcyclopropenone (DPC). The receptors shown here come from a woman aged 40-49 years with alopecia areata. Some clones in this sample may be carry-over from other donors' samples.

CDR3 in DNA: TGCGCCAGCAGCAGCGGAGGCAGAGAGGGAGGCACTGAAGCTTTCTTT. It translates to CASSSGGREGGTEAFF. The rearrangement links TRBV5-1 to TRBJ1-1; D unclear. Germline V CDR1 and CDR2: SGHRS, YFSETQ. This CDR3 has 16 residues. V was shortened by 4 bases and J by 4 bases, with 20 bases between the two germline ends. Full variable domain (remainder filled in from reference TRBV5-1 and TRBJ1-1): KAGVTQTPRYLIKTRGQQVTLSCSPISGHRSVSWYQQTPGQGLQFLFEYFSETQRNKGNFPGRFSGRQFSNSRSEMNVSTLELGDSALYLCASSSGGREGGTEAFFGQGTRLTVV.

The gene calls are TRBV6-6 and TRBJ2-7; 8 bases are shared with TRBD2. CDR3 length: 18 residues. Germline V gene lookup returns CDR1 MNHNY and CDR2 SVGAGI (reference sequence). Trimming removed 6 bases from V and 3 bases from J; junction bases left unmatched: 19. CDR3 in amino acids: CASSNLPGGVKIVYEQYF. CDR3 sequence (DNA): TGTGCCAGCAGCAACCTCCCGGGGGGGGTTAAAATTGTCTACGAGCAGTACTTC.

The sample holds a few counts of this clonotype. The chain recombines TRBV7-9 with TRBJ1-1; D uncertain. Germline V gene sequence: CDR1 SEHNR, CDR2 FQNEAQ (reference sequence). The germline V and J ends were trimmed by 3 bases and 1 base, with 3 bases remaining between them. The CDR3 runs 12 residues. The CDR3 sequence: CASSFSNTEAFF. For the CDR3, the DNA is TGTGCCAGCAGCTTTTCGAACACTGAAGCTTTCTTT.

This clonotype was seen more than once but under ten times. The V gene is TRBV10-1, the J gene TRBJ2-7; D is perhaps TRBD2 (6 bases). The V end was cut by 6 bases, the J end by 2 bases, with 11 bases between. Germline V CDR1 and CDR2: WNHNN, SYGVQD (reference sequence). The CDR3 is made up of 13 amino acids. CDR3 nucleotide sequence: TGCGCCAGCAGCCCCGGGAGCGCCTACGAGCAGTACTTC. Its translation: CASSPGSAYEQYF.

This clonotype appeared a single time. The chain uses TRBV5-1 and TRBJ2-3; D is perhaps TRBD2 (5 bases). Germline V gene data show CDR1 as SGHRS and CDR2 as YFSETQ. The CDR3 runs to 14 residues. Trimming cost V 3 bases and J 8 bases, with 16 bases left between them. The CDR3 region is CASSSITPGSTQYF. The CDR3 DNA sequence: TGCGCCAGCAGCTCGATTACCCCGGGGAGTACGCAGTATTTT. Full variable domain (rest looked up from reference TRBV5-1 and TRBJ2-3): KAGVTQTPRYLIKTRGQQVTLSCSPISGHRSVSWYQQTPGQGLQFLFEYFSETQRNKGNFPGRFSGRQFSNSRSEMNVSTLELGDSALYLCASSSITPGSTQYFGPGTRLTVL.

This clonotype was observed at least ten times. V is TRBV15 and J is TRBJ2-3; no clear D. The CDR3 covers 13 residues. The V gene's germline CDR1 is LNHNV and CDR2 YYDKDF (reference sequence). V was clipped by 4 bases and J by 4 bases, with 9 bases between them. For the CDR3, the DNA is TGTGCCACCAGCATATCCAGCGCAGATACGCAGTATTTT. Encoded protein: CATSISSADTQYF. Looking up the rest from reference TRBV15 and TRBJ2-3 gives the full variable domain: DAMVIQNPRYQVTQFGKPVTLSCSQTLNHNVMYWYQQKSSQAPKLLFHYYDKDFNNEADTPDNFQSRRPNTSFCFLDIRSPGLGDTAMYLCATSISSADTQYFGPGTRLTVL.

The chain carries TRBV12-3 or TRBV12-4 and TRBJ2-7, with 7 positions matching TRBD1. Germline trimming cut 7 bases from V and 0 bases from J; bases unmatched to any gene: 9. The CDR3 consists of 15 residues. For the CDR3, the DNA is TGTGCCAGCACCCTGGGACAGTCCAGCTCCTACGAGCAGTACTTC. It specifies CASTLGQSSSYEQYF.

This clonotype was seen only a few times. The chain is built from TRBV18 and TRBJ2-1; D is tentatively TRBD1 or TRBD2 (5 bases each). The CDR3 contains 12 residues. Deletions cut 4 bases from V and 10 bases from J, with 11 bases between. Germline V lookup: CDR1 KGHSH, CDR2 LQKENI. CDR3 sequence reads: CASSRGRNEQFF. CDR3 nucleotide sequence: TGTGCCAGCTCACGGGGACGGAACGAGCAGTTCTTC.

This clonotype has ten or more counts. This sequence joins TRBV28 and TRBJ2-2, with D tentatively TRBD2 (6 bases). The germline V and J ends were trimmed by 6 bases and 1 base, with 12 bases remaining between them. The germline V gene encodes CDR1 MDHEN and CDR2 SYDVKM. The CDR3 consists of 15 residues. CDR3 nucleotide sequence: TGTGCCAGCAGAGGGGCGGGGATGAACACCGGGGAGCTGTTTTTT. Encoded protein: CASRGAGMNTGELFF.

The chain recombines TRBV28 with TRBJ2-2, with TRBD2 matching over 7 bases. The CDR3 totals 14 residues. Germline CDR1 and CDR2: MDHEN and SYDVKM. The J segment lost 3 bases and the V segment lost 7 bases, leaving 5 bases of the junction unmatched. This CDR3 is CASTSGGYTGELFF. CDR3 nucleotides: TGTGCCAGCACCTCCGGGGGGTACACCGGGGAGCTGTTTTTT.

Remarks on this clonotype: A much larger clonotype is one base distant, so this may be a read error. No conserved phenylalanine or tryptophan is present at the end of the CDR3, so a read error is the likely explanation. V usage is TRBV24-1 and J usage is TRBJ1-5, with unresolved D. CDR1 and CDR2 from the germline V gene are KGHDR and SFDVKD. With 5 bases removed from V and 0 bases from J, the gap between germline ends came to 13 bases. The CDR3 is 16 amino acids. As DNA, the CDR3 is TGTGCCACCAGTGCCATGAGACGGTATAGCAATCAGCCCCAGCATTCT. Translation gives CATSAMRRYSNQPQHS.

This clonotype has ten or more counts. V and J are TRBV27 and TRBJ2-1, with 10 positions matching TRBD2. V lost 8 bases and J lost 7; bases outside the gene matches: 11. The CDR3 is made up of 15 amino acids. Looked up from germline, CDR1 is MNHEY and CDR2 is SMNVEV (reference sequence). CDR3 nucleotide sequence: TGTGCCAGCGGACCCATAGCGGGAGGAGGGAATGAGCAGTTCTTC. It specifies CASGPIAGGGNEQFF.

The rearrangement uses TRBV29-1 and TRBJ2-2, with 7 bases fitting TRBD2. This CDR3 contains 15 residues. The ends lost 7 bases at V and 3 bases at J; junction bases unmatched: 11. In germline, CDR1 is SQVTM, CDR2 ANQGSEA. The CDR3 DNA reads as TGCAGCGCACCAATGGGGGGGTACGACACCGGGGAGCTGTTTTTT. Translation gives CSAPMGGYDTGELFF.

This clonotype was found once. This chain joins TRBV27 and TRBJ1-3; 7 bases fit TRBD1. The germline CDR1 and CDR2 sequences are MNHEY and SMNVEV (reference sequence). The CDR3 length is 16 residues. Germline trimming cut 0 bases from V and 0 bases from J; bases unmatched to any gene: 2. The CDR3, as DNA: TGTGCCAGCAGTTTATCGGGGACAGACTCTGGAAACACCATATATTTT. Protein: CASSLSGTDSGNTIYF.

This clonotype has a handful of counts. The rearrangement uses TRBV2 and TRBJ2-3; D uncertain. The CDR3 is made up of 15 amino acids. Looked up from germline, CDR1 is SNHLY and CDR2 is FYNNEI. V was shortened by 6 bases and J by 0 bases, with 13 bases between the two germline ends. This CDR3 reads CASSQMGTSTDTQYF. In nucleotides, the CDR3 is TGTGCCAGCAGCCAGATGGGAACTAGCACAGATACGCAGTATTTT.

This chain connects TRBV25-1 to TRBJ2-1; D is unresolved. The V and J ends lost 5 bases and 1 base respectively, with 12 bases between them. Germline assignment: CDR1 MGHDK and CDR2 SYGVNS. This CDR3 is built from 15 residues. The CDR3 nucleotides read TGTGCCAGCAGTAACCTTAAGTGGTCCTACAATGAGCAGTTCTTC. This gives the protein CASSNLKWSYNEQFF. The whole variable domain, filled in from reference TRBV25-1 and TRBJ2-1, reads EADIYQTPRYLVIGTGKKITLECSQTMGHDKMYWYQQDPGMELHLIHYSYGVNSTEKGDLSSESTVSRIRTEHFPLTLESARPSHTSQYLCASSNLKWSYNEQFFGPGTRLTVL.

This rearrangement joins TRBV28 to TRBJ2-7; 10 positions match TRBD1. Looked up from germline, CDR1 is MDHEN and CDR2 is SYDVKM. The junction had 8 bases not matched to a gene; V was cut back by 5 bases and J by 7 bases. The CDR3 has 14 residues. DNA of the CDR3: TGTGCCAGCAGTCGCCGGGACAGGGGAGGTGAGCAGTACTTC. It translates to CASSRRDRGGEQYF.

This clonotype was picked up many times. In DNA, the CDR3 is TGTGCCAGCAGTTACGACAGCGGCACCGGGGAGCTGTTTTTT. It specifies CASSYDSGTGELFF. The chain couples TRBV6-5 to TRBJ2-2; perhaps D is TRBD1 or TRBD2 (5 bases each). CDR1 and CDR2 from the germline V gene are MNHEY and SVGAGI. The CDR3 totals 14 residues. Trimming shortened V by 2 bases and J by 4 bases, and 8 bases separated the two germline ends.

This clonotype turned up a few times. The V and J genes are TRBV7-2 and TRBJ2-7, with 8 nucleotides matching TRBD1. V gave up 1 base and J gave up 2 bases; unmatched junction bases: 4. Germline lookup yields CDR1 SGHTA and CDR2 FQGNSA. The length of the CDR3 is 15 residues. CDR3 in amino acids: CASSLGPRGPYEQYF. The CDR3 DNA follows: TGTGCCAGCAGCTTAGGTCCCAGGGGGCCCTACGAGCAGTACTTC.

In its sample, this clonotype was seen a few times. V and J are TRBV7-6 and TRBJ1-1; TRBD1 might be the D (6 bases). Germline assignment: CDR1 SGHVS and CDR2 FNYEAQ. This CDR3 contains 13 residues. V was pared by 7 bases and J by 6 bases, with 15 bases between. CDR3 loop: CASKKGQSSEAFF. The DNA for the CDR3 is TGTGCCAGCAAGAAGGGACAATCTTCTGAAGCTTTCTTT.

J is TRBJ2-3 and V is TRBV29-1, with a possible D match to TRBD1 (7 bases). The V end lost 4 bases, the J end lost 0 bases, and 17 bases lay between the germline ends. This CDR3 is 16 amino acids long. Germline V gives CDR1 SQVTM, CDR2 ANQGSEA. The DNA for the CDR3 is TGCAGCGTTGCATCTCCGACAGGGACTAGCACAGATACGCAGTATTTT. Its protein product is CSVASPTGTSTDTQYF.

This clonotype was seen only a few times. The chain uses TRBV6-6 and TRBJ2-3, with D tentatively TRBD2 (5 bases). The CDR3 has 14 amino acids. V lost 0 bases, J lost 1 base, and 5 bases lay in between. Germline V gene data show CDR1 as MNHNY and CDR2 as SVGAGI (reference sequence). The CDR3 region is CASSYSGGTDTQYF. Written as DNA, the CDR3 is TGTGCCAGCAGTTACTCCGGGGGCACAGATACGCAGTATTTT.

This clonotype was detected only a few times. The J gene is TRBJ1-4, the V gene TRBV7-9, with a tentative D call TRBD1 (5 bases). The CDR3 has 17 amino acids. Germline V lookup: CDR1 SEHNR, CDR2 FQNEAQ (reference sequence). Trimming took off 5 bases at V and 8 bases at J, with 24 bases between the two ends. Written as DNA, the CDR3 is TGTGCCAGCAGCCACGACAGTTGGGGCGAGATTATAGAAAAACTGTTTTTT. It yields the protein CASSHDSWGEIIEKLFF. The variable domain in full, completed from reference TRBV7-9 and TRBJ1-4, reads DTGVSQNPRHKITKRGQNVTFRCDPISEHNRLYWYRQTLGQGPEFLTYFQNEAQLEKSRLLSDRFSAERPKGSFSTLEIQRTEQGDSAMYLCASSHDSWGEIIEKLFFGSGTQLSVL.

There are many counts of this clonotype. The rearrangement links TRBV10-3 to TRBJ2-1; D is possibly TRBD1 (6 bases). The V gene's germline CDR1 is ENHRY and CDR2 SYGVKD. There are 15 residues in the CDR3. Trimming removed 3 bases from V and 0 bases from J, with 9 bases in between. CDR3 bases: TGTGCCATCAGTGAACAGGGAAACTCCTACAATGAGCAGTTCTTC. Its protein product is CAISEQGNSYNEQFF.

This clonotype was seen at least ten times. This CDR3 is CASSLELDGNTIYF. CDR3 sequence (DNA): TGTGCCAGCTCACTGGAGCTAGATGGAAACACCATATATTTT. V usage is TRBV18 and J usage is TRBJ1-3; no firm D call. V lost 4 bases, J lost 3 bases, and 10 bases lay in between. The CDR3 sequence is 14 residues long. Per germline, CDR1 KGHSH and CDR2 LQKENI.

This clonotype has a handful of counts. The rearrangement uses TRBV7-6 and TRBJ2-1, with D possibly called TRBD1 or TRBD2 (5 bases each). Deletions cut 2 bases from V and 9 bases from J, with 20 bases between. This CDR3 has 16 amino acids. CDR1 and CDR2 (germline): SGHVS, FNYEAQ. This chain's CDR3 is CASSLSSSGQRGEQFF. In nucleotides, the CDR3 is TGTGCCAGCAGCTTAAGCTCAAGCGGTCAAAGGGGTGAGCAGTTCTTC.

Many counts were recorded for this clonotype. This CDR3 is CASRPQGAYEAFF. Written as DNA, the CDR3 is TGTGCCAGCAGGCCCCAGGGGGCATATGAAGCTTTCTTT. The chain employs TRBV6-5 and TRBJ1-1, with TRBD1 matching 8 bases. Germline CDR1 MNHEY, CDR2 SVGAGI. This CDR3 region has 13 residues. Losses at the gene ends were 6 bases for V and 7 bases for J; bases not matched to a gene: 7.